A single sample is the source of the 20 T cell receptor beta chains below, sequenced in a study of vaccination and CD4 T cells after COVID-19. Specified treatment: approximately 9-day PBMC culture with coronavirus spike peptide pools or control peptides (ViraFEST assay). The assay that was used to sequence DNA from cultured CD4+ T cells was the Oncomine TCR Beta short-read assay. Each CDR3 protein is one row after TCRdb ran MiXCR on the PCR reads. This repertoire shows 15,000 or so distinct CDR3 sequences, around 30% found once; its top ten account for less than 25%. No antigens are known for them. Sequencing used cultured CD4+ T cells from blood. These receptor sequences come from a human donor with COVID-19.

The chain combines TRBV20-1 with TRBJ2-7, with D unresolved. Germline-derived CDR1 and CDR2 are DFQATT and SNEGSKA (reference sequence). V lost 6 bases and J 4 bases, leaving 22 bases between the germline ends. The CDR3 is made up of 15 amino acids. The CDR3 nucleotides are TGCAGTGCCACGCACCCTCGGTTACTACATTACGAGCAGTACTTC. Translated: CSATHPRLLHYEQYF.

Note on this clonotype: The CDR3 end shows no conserved phenylalanine or tryptophan, and so a read error is likely. V usage is TRBV6-2 or TRBV6-3 and J usage is TRBJ2-2; tentatively, D is TRBD1 or TRBD2 (7 bases each). V was shortened by 7 bases and J by 3 bases, with 15 bases between the two germline ends. Germline V gives CDR1 MNHEY, CDR2 SVGEGT. The CDR3 spans 15 residues. The CDR3 region is CASNLAGGDTGELFL. In DNA form, the CDR3 reads TGTGCCAGCAACTTGGCAGGGGGGGACACCGGGGAGCTGTTTTTA.

The chain recombines TRBV20-1 with TRBJ1-6, with a possible D match to TRBD1 (5 bases). The CDR3 has 16 residues. Trimming removed 3 bases from V and 0 bases from J, with 12 bases in between. Germline-derived CDR1 and CDR2 are DFQATT and SNEGSKA (reference sequence). CDR3 region: CSASEGTSSYNSPLHF. For the CDR3, the DNA is TGCAGTGCTAGTGAAGGGACGAGCTCCTATAATTCACCCCTCCACTTT.

The chain is built from TRBV5-1 and TRBJ1-1; 9 nucleotides match TRBD1. With V trimmed by 1 base and J by 1 base, 2 bases remained unmatched. The germline CDR1 and CDR2 sequences are SGHRS and YFSETQ. The CDR3 spans 15 residues. The CDR3: CASSLPTGGNTEAFF. CDR3 nucleotide sequence: TGCGCCAGCAGCTTGCCGACAGGGGGGAACACTGAAGCTTTCTTT. The whole variable domain, remainder taken from reference TRBV5-1 and TRBJ1-1, is KAGVTQTPRYLIKTRGQQVTLSCSPISGHRSVSWYQQTPGQGLQFLFEYFSETQRNKGNFPGRFSGRQFSNSRSEMNVSTLELGDSALYLCASSLPTGGNTEAFFGQGTRLTVV.

The chain uses TRBV5-4 and TRBJ2-1; possibly TRBD2 for D (6 bases). The germline gives CDR1 SGHNT, CDR2 YYREEE (reference sequence). V lost 0 bases and J lost 10, with 14 bases in between. The CDR3 is 14 residues long. The CDR3 DNA sequence: TGTGCCAGCAGCTTGGACGGCGGGGTAGGAGAGCAGTTCTTC. Translating it yields CASSLDGGVGEQFF.

The V and J genes are TRBV6-1 and TRBJ2-5; TRBD2 matches 10 bases. The V gene's germline CDR1 is MNHNS and CDR2 SASEGT. Germline trimming cut 6 bases from V and 5 bases from J; bases unmatched to any gene: 6. The CDR3 totals 14 residues. The CDR3 DNA follows: TGTGCCAGCAGAAGCGGGGGGGTCGGGGAGACCCAGTACTTC. Its translation is CASRSGGVGETQYF.

This clonotype has a handful of counts. The chain is built from TRBV7-2 and TRBJ1-2; 7 positions agree with TRBD1. The CDR3 is 14 amino acids. CDR1 is SGHTA, CDR2 FQGNSA, per germline. The ends lost 4 bases at V and 4 bases at J; junction bases unmatched: 6. Here the CDR3 reads CASSYDRVGYGYTF. For the CDR3, the DNA is TGTGCCAGCAGCTACGACAGGGTTGGCTATGGCTACACCTTC.

V is TRBV15 and J is TRBJ2-3; D is possibly TRBD2 (6 bases). V lost 0 bases, J lost 1 base, and 11 bases lay in between. The CDR3 totals 16 residues. Germline loops: CDR1 LNHNV, CDR2 YYDKDF (reference sequence). CDR3 DNA: TGTGCCACCAGCAGAGATCGGGGGTTCGGCACAGATACGCAGTATTTT. This encodes CATSRDRGFGTDTQYF.

The chain combines TRBV20-1 with TRBJ2-3, with TRBD2 matching 9 bases. CDR1 and CDR2 from the germline V gene are DFQATT and SNEGSKA (reference sequence). There are 15 residues in the CDR3. V shed 5 bases, J shed 5 bases, and the junction held 11 bases outside the gene matches. The CDR3 DNA is TGCAGTGCTGGGGGCGCTAGCGGGGTTGTAGATACGCAGTATTTT. Translation gives CSAGGASGVVDTQYF.

The rearrangement joins TRBV2 to TRBJ1-1; 7 bases are a match to TRBD1. This CDR3 contains 13 residues. The junction had 3 bases not matched to a gene; V was cut back by 8 bases and J by 0 bases. Per germline, CDR1 SNHLY and CDR2 FYNNEI. The CDR3 spells CASGTAMNTEAFF. For the CDR3, the DNA is TGTGCCAGCGGGACAGCGATGAACACTGAAGCTTTCTTT.

The chain is built from TRBV20-1 and TRBJ2-4; 7 bases agree with TRBD2. Germline V CDR1 and CDR2: DFQATT, SNEGSKA (reference sequence). The V gene end was trimmed by 6 bases and the J gene end by 12 bases; junction bases not matched to a gene: 14. This CDR3 is 13 amino acids long. CDR3 sequence (DNA): TGCAGTGCCCCCCCGGGGCGGGGAGGGTCTCAGTACTTC. This codes for CSAPPGRGGSQYF.

The chain is built from TRBV12-3 or TRBV12-4 and TRBJ1-1; no definite D call. Trimming took off 7 bases at V and 4 bases at J, with 19 bases between the two ends. The CDR3 is 15 amino acids. Here the CDR3 DNA reads TGTGCCAGCACACCCCTTAGGGCCGTGGGCACTGAAGCTTTCTTT. It translates to CASTPLRAVGTEAFF.

The chain uses TRBV14 and TRBJ2-3; 10 bases agree with TRBD1. The germline gives CDR1 SGHDN, CDR2 FVKESK. Losses at the gene ends were 6 bases for V and 2 bases for J; bases not matched to a gene: 8. CDR3 size: 16 residues. The CDR3 sequence: CASSPRDRGPTDTQYF. In DNA, the CDR3 is TGTGCCAGCAGTCCCCGGGACAGGGGACCCACAGATACGCAGTATTTT. Full variable domain (missing parts from reference TRBV14 and TRBJ2-3): EAGVTQFPSHSVIEKGQTVTLRCDPISGHDNLYWYRRVMGKEIKFLLHFVKESKQDESGMPNNRFLAERTGGTYSTLKVQPAELEDSGVYFCASSPRDRGPTDTQYFGPGTRLTVL.

The CDR3 loop is CASSESGGDEQYF. DNA for the CDR3: TGCGCCAGCAGTGAGTCCGGAGGTGACGAGCAGTACTTC. The chain recombines TRBV10-1 with TRBJ2-7; D possibly corresponds to TRBD2 (5 bases). The V end was cut by 0 bases, the J end by 5 bases, with 8 bases between. This CDR3 is 13 amino acids long. Germline V gives CDR1 WNHNN, CDR2 SYGVQD (reference sequence).

V usage is TRBV20-1 and J usage is TRBJ2-7; D might be TRBD2 (6 bases). Trimming removed 3 bases from V and 6 bases from J, with 9 bases in between. The CDR3 consists of 11 residues. Germline V gene sequence: CDR1 DFQATT, CDR2 SNEGSKA (reference sequence). The DNA of the CDR3 is TGCAGTGCTAGCCAGGGAGGCGAGCAGTACTTC. Its protein product is CSASQGGEQYF.

This chain uses TRBV7-9 with TRBJ1-2; perhaps TRBD1 as D (5 bases). V was trimmed by 5 bases and J by 1 base, leaving 11 bases between them. Germline V gives CDR1 SEHNR, CDR2 FQNEAQ (reference sequence). This CDR3 is 14 amino acids long. CDR3 sequence reads: CASSPDSGNYGYTF. The CDR3 nucleotides are TGTGCCAGCAGCCCCGACAGCGGTAACTATGGCTACACCTTC. Combining the CDR3 with reference TRBV7-9 and TRBJ1-2 gives the whole variable domain DTGVSQNPRHKITKRGQNVTFRCDPISEHNRLYWYRQTLGQGPEFLTYFQNEAQLEKSRLLSDRFSAERPKGSFSTLEIQRTEQGDSAMYLCASSPDSGNYGYTFGSGTRLTVV.

This sequence joins TRBV6-1 and TRBJ2-7, with 11 nucleotides matching TRBD1. Germline CDR1 is MNHNS and CDR2 is SASEGT. The V gene end was trimmed by 6 bases and the J gene end by 0 bases; junction bases not matched to a gene: 7. This CDR3 is 16 amino acids long. The CDR3 nucleotides are TGTGCCAGCAGACGGACAGGGGGCTTCGCCTCCTACGAGCAGTACTTC. Protein: CASRRTGGFASYEQYF.

This chain uses TRBV28 with TRBJ1-1, with D perhaps matching TRBD1 (6 bases). Germline V gene data show CDR1 as MDHEN and CDR2 as SYDVKM. This CDR3 has 14 amino acids. Trimming left V 6 bases short and J 4 bases short, with 15 bases between. CDR3 DNA: TGTGCCAGCAGGTTGGCTGGGGGCGTCACTGAAGCTTTCTTT. This encodes CASRLAGGVTEAFF.

The chain is built from TRBV6-1 and TRBJ2-1, with 11 bases matching TRBD2. Looked up from germline, CDR1 is MNHNS and CDR2 is SASEGT. CDR3 length: 14 amino acids. V dropped 6 bases and J dropped 4; count of bases not matched to a gene: 2. The chain's CDR3 is CASSLAGGYNEQFF. For the CDR3, the DNA is TGTGCCAGCAGCCTAGCGGGGGGATACAATGAGCAGTTCTTC.

By its share, this clonotype is medium-sized. The V and J genes are TRBV19 and TRBJ1-6, with TRBD1 matching over 8 bases. The CDR3 contains 17 residues. The V and J ends lost 5 bases and 7 bases, in that order; junction bases with no gene match: 13. Germline V CDR1 and CDR2: LNHDA, SQIVND (reference sequence). The CDR3 reads CASSPTSAQGANSPLHF. CDR3 nucleotide sequence: TGTGCCAGTAGTCCAACCTCCGCCCAGGGGGCCAATTCACCCCTCCACTTT.